This entry lists 24 T cell receptor beta chains sequenced from one sample in a study of blood T cell repertoires in COVID-19. Sequencing was performed with immunoSEQ multiplex PCR; in TCRdb, only in-frame clones are kept and a portion is missing. The sample carries roughly 440,000 clones, approximately 88% recorded once. Sequences were obtained from peripheral blood. The origin of the receptors is a woman aged 45-65 years with COVID-19, enrolled during active disease.

This clone has only a few counts. The V and J genes are TRBV5-1 and TRBJ1-1; TRBD1 aligns across 8 bases. Germline V gene data show CDR1 as SGHRS and CDR2 as YFSETQ. CDR3 size: 13 residues. The V gene end was trimmed by 2 bases and the J gene end by 7 bases; junction bases not matched to a gene: 4. The CDR3 loop is CASSFLGTGEAFF. The CDR3 DNA sequence: TGCGCCAGCAGCTTTCTAGGGACAGGTGAAGCTTTCTTT.

The CDR3 bases are TGTGCCAGCAAGCCTACAGGGGTTAACACTGAAGCTTTCTTT. It is translated as CASKPTGVNTEAFF. The chain has TRBV9 and TRBJ1-1; 7 bases map to TRBD1. The germline gives CDR1 SGDLS, CDR2 YYNGEE. CDR3 size: 14 residues. Trimming took 6 bases from V and 2 from J; bases not matched to a gene: 7.

The chain is built from TRBV12-3 or TRBV12-4 and TRBJ1-2; the D gene is possibly TRBD1 (5 bases). The CDR3 contains 13 residues. Trimming took 5 bases from V and 4 from J, leaving 11 bases between them. CDR3 region: CASSPQVAYGYTF. The CDR3 DNA is TGTGCCAGCAGTCCACAGGTGGCCTATGGCTACACCTTC.

The V and J genes are TRBV9 and TRBJ1-6; a weak D match, TRBD1 (6 bases). Looked up from germline, CDR1 is SGDLS and CDR2 is YYNGEE. The CDR3 is 16 amino acids. Trimming took off 4 bases at V and 5 bases at J, with 16 bases between the two ends. The DNA for the CDR3 is TGTGCCAGCAGCTCCCTGGGAACAGGGAATAATTCACCCCTCCACTTT. Translated, it gives CASSSLGTGNNSPLHF.

V gene TRBV5-1 combines with J gene TRBJ1-3; D unclear. CDR1 SGHRS and CDR2 YFSETQ come from the germline V gene. Trimming left V 0 bases short and J 4 bases short, with 8 bases between. CDR3 length: 14 amino acids. This chain's CDR3 is CASSLALSGNTIYF. CDR3 sequence (DNA): TGCGCCAGCAGCTTGGCACTCTCAGGAAACACCATATATTTT. The full variable domain, its missing parts supplied by reference TRBV5-1 and TRBJ1-3, is KAGVTQTPRYLIKTRGQQVTLSCSPISGHRSVSWYQQTPGQGLQFLFEYFSETQRNKGNFPGRFSGRQFSNSRSEMNVSTLELGDSALYLCASSLALSGNTIYFGEGSWLTVV.

A few counts support this clone. The chain combines TRBV19 with TRBJ1-3; D unresolved. The CDR3 length is 15 residues. V lost 3 bases, J lost 0 bases, and 9 bases lay in between. Germline lookup yields CDR1 LNHDA and CDR2 SQIVND (reference sequence). CDR3 DNA sequence: TGTGCCAGTAGTATTATCAGCGACTCTGGAAACACCATATATTTT. This codes for CASSIISDSGNTIYF.

This clone was observed a handful of times. The chain employs TRBV10-3 and TRBJ1-1, with 7 positions matching TRBD1. The CDR3 contains 18 residues. V was pared by 5 bases and J by 1 base, with 16 bases of the junction left unmatched. CDR1 is ENHRY and CDR2 is SYGVKD in the germline V gene. The CDR3 DNA reads as TGTGCCATCAGTTCGACCTCACAGGGGACGGAGGGGAACACTGAAGCTTTCTTT. It translates to CAISSTSQGTEGNTEAFF.

The chain joins TRBV5-6 to TRBJ1-2; TRBD1 matches 11 bases. CDR1 is SGHDT, CDR2 YYEEEE, per germline. Trimming took 5 bases from V and 7 from J; bases not matched to a gene: 7. This CDR3 has 14 residues. The CDR3 loop reads CASRDRGRGSGYTF. The CDR3 nucleotides are TGTGCCAGCAGGGACAGGGGGCGGGGTTCTGGCTACACCTTC. Supplemented by reference TRBV5-6 and TRBJ1-2, the full variable domain reads DAGVTQSPTHLIKTRGQQVTLRCSPKSGHDTVSWYQQALGQGPQFIFQYYEEEERQRGNFPDRFSGHQFPNYSSELNVNALLLGDSALYLCASRDRGRGSGYTFGSGTRLTVV.

This chain connects TRBV10-2 to TRBJ2-7; D is uncertain. The CDR3 sequence is 15 residues long. In germline, CDR1 is WSHSY, CDR2 SAAADI. V was shortened by 3 bases and J by 0 bases, with 12 bases between the two germline ends. In DNA form, the CDR3 reads TGCGCCAGCAGTGAATTTGGCGGCAGCTCCTACGAGCAGTACTTC. It codes for CASSEFGGSSYEQYF.

This chain connects TRBV6-5 to TRBJ2-7, with a possible D match to TRBD1 (5 bases). The germline CDR1 and CDR2 sequences are MNHEY and SVGAGI. The CDR3 contains 13 residues. V was clipped by 5 bases and J by 2 bases, with 10 bases between them. The CDR3 loop reads CASSNTGTYEQYF. DNA for the CDR3: TGTGCCAGCAGTAATACAGGAACCTACGAGCAGTACTTC.

This clone was counted a few times. This rearrangement joins TRBV2 to TRBJ1-1, with TRBD1 as a possible D gene (6 bases). Trimming shortened V by 4 bases and J by 10 bases, and 16 bases separated the two germline ends. This CDR3 is 13 amino acids long. Germline values: CDR1 SNHLY, CDR2 FYNNEI. The CDR3 nucleotides read TGTGCCAGCAGTGGATTGGACAGAAATGCAGCTTTCTTT. Its translation: CASSGLDRNAAFF.

The chain couples TRBV29-1 to TRBJ2-1, with 10 bases lining up with TRBD2. Germline V gene lookup returns CDR1 SQVTM and CDR2 ANQGSEA. V was clipped by 3 bases and J by 5 bases; unmatched bases: 4. The CDR3 extends over 14 amino acids. The CDR3, as DNA: TGCAGCGTTGACTGGACTAGCGGAAACAATGAGCAGTTCTTC. Protein: CSVDWTSGNNEQFF.

The genes are TRBV18 and TRBJ2-7, with 7 positions matching TRBD2. The V segment lost 0 bases and the J segment 7 bases; nucleotides outside the gene matches: 9. Germline V gene data show CDR1 as KGHSH and CDR2 as LQKENI. The CDR3 totals 15 residues. In DNA form, the CDR3 reads TGTGCCAGCTCACCACCAAACCCCCGGGGGGTAGAGCAGTACTTC. Protein sequence: CASSPPNPRGVEQYF.

The rearrangement links TRBV14 to TRBJ1-2; D gene uncertain. This CDR3 has 14 residues. Deletions cut 3 bases from V and 1 base from J, with 9 bases between. Looked up from germline, CDR1 is SGHDN and CDR2 is FVKESK. In nucleotides, the CDR3 is TGTGCCAGCAGCCATCTTGTCAGTAACTATGGCTACACCTTC. Protein: CASSHLVSNYGYTF.

The chain combines TRBV19 with TRBJ1-2; no clear D gene. The germline CDR1 and CDR2 sequences are LNHDA and SQIVND (reference sequence). The CDR3 spans 15 residues. Trimming cost V 0 bases and J 3 bases, with 11 bases left between them. The CDR3 spells CASSIDLFSHYGYTF. As DNA, the CDR3 is TGTGCCAGTAGTATAGATCTATTCTCCCACTATGGCTACACCTTC. The full variable domain, its missing parts supplied by reference TRBV19 and TRBJ1-2, is DGGITQSPKYLFRKEGQNVTLSCEQNLNHDAMYWYRQDPGQGLRLIYYSQIVNDFQKGDIAEGYSVSREKKESFPLTVTSAQKNPTAFYLCASSIDLFSHYGYTFGSGTRLTVV.

The chain recombines TRBV23-1 with TRBJ2-1; no reliable D call. TRBV23-1 is identified as an open reading frame with a role that is uncertain. The V and J ends lost 8 bases and 0 bases respectively, with 14 bases between them. The CDR3 consists of 15 residues. DNA for the CDR3: TGCGCCAGCCCCCGGCAGCGCAGCTCCTACAATGAGCAGTTCTTC. Residues: CASPRQRSSYNEQFF.

The chain uses TRBV2 and TRBJ2-3; 8 bases agree with TRBD1. The CDR3 totals 14 residues. J lost 5 bases, V lost 0 bases, and 1 base had no gene match. Germline CDR1 and CDR2: SNHLY and FYNNEI. The CDR3 here is CASSEADREDTQYF. The CDR3 DNA reads TGTGCCAGCAGTGAAGCGGACAGGGAAGATACGCAGTATTTT.

This chain links TRBV4-1 with TRBJ1-2, with D maybe TRBD1 (5 bases). Germline values: CDR1 MGHRA, CDR2 YSYEKL. There are 17 residues in the CDR3. The V end was cut by 0 bases, the J end by 1 base, with 15 bases between. CDR3 in amino acids: CASSQDTGHNYNYGYTF. The CDR3 region has the DNA TGCGCCAGCAGCCAAGATACCGGACACAACTATAACTATGGCTACACCTTC.

This clone was seen more than once but under ten times. The chain carries TRBV5-6 and TRBJ1-3; no clear D gene. The germline V gene encodes CDR1 SGHDT and CDR2 YYEEEE. V was cut by 5 bases and J by 2 bases, with 11 bases left in between. There are 14 residues in the CDR3. Written as DNA, the CDR3 is TGTGCCAGCAGTTGGGGAGAGGCTGGAAACACCATATATTTT. This encodes CASSWGEAGNTIYF. The full variable domain, completed using reference TRBV5-6 and TRBJ1-3, is DAGVTQSPTHLIKTRGQQVTLRCSPKSGHDTVSWYQQALGQGPQFIFQYYEEEERQRGNFPDRFSGHQFPNYSSELNVNALLLGDSALYLCASSWGEAGNTIYFGEGSWLTVV.

This chain links TRBV30 with TRBJ2-1; D remains ambiguous. V was shortened by 2 bases and J by 10 bases, with 9 bases between the two germline ends. Germline assignment: CDR1 GTSNPN and CDR2 SVGIG (reference sequence). The length of the CDR3 is 11 residues. The CDR3 protein is CAWSSQWEQFF. Here the CDR3 DNA reads TGTGCCTGGAGTTCCCAGTGGGAGCAGTTCTTC.

The rearrangement joins TRBV10-3 to TRBJ2-6; a possible D gene is TRBD1 (6 bases). The V end was cut by 4 bases, the J end by 0 bases, with 13 bases between. The CDR3 is made up of 17 amino acids. Germline CDR1 ENHRY, CDR2 SYGVKD. The CDR3 loop reads CAISVQGLSSGANVLTF. CDR3 nucleotide sequence: TGTGCCATCAGTGTCCAGGGGTTGAGCTCTGGGGCCAACGTCCTGACTTTC.

The genes are TRBV5-5 and TRBJ1-1; 8 nucleotides agree with TRBD1. Looked up from germline, CDR1 is SGHKS and CDR2 is YYEKEE (reference sequence). Trimming at V came to 2 bases and at J to 2 bases, leaving 2 bases not matched to a gene. CDR3 size: 14 residues. CDR3 in amino acids: CASSLQGGNTEAFF. The DNA for the CDR3 is TGTGCCAGCAGCTTACAGGGGGGAAACACTGAAGCTTTCTTT.

This rearrangement joins TRBV13 to TRBJ2-1, with 11 bases fitting TRBD2. CDR1 is PRHDT and CDR2 is FYEKMQ in the germline V gene (reference sequence). Trimming took 5 bases from V and 4 from J; bases not matched to a gene: 4. CDR3 length: 15 amino acids. The CDR3 is CASSLGTSGYNEQFF. CDR3 bases: TGTGCCAGCAGCCTCGGGACTAGCGGATACAATGAGCAGTTCTTC.

A single count supports this clone. J is TRBJ1-1 and V is TRBV6-5; no clear D gene. There are 14 residues in the CDR3. The germline gives CDR1 MNHEY, CDR2 SVGAGI. Trimming took off 1 base at V and 1 base at J, with 7 bases between the two ends. The CDR3 coding sequence is TGTGCCAGCAGTTACTTGACAACGAACACTGAAGCTTTCTTT. Its translation is CASSYLTTNTEAFF.